A selection of T cell receptor beta chains follows, all from one sample in a study of a mutant IDH1 vaccine in newly diagnosed glioma. Method: immunoSEQ multiplex PCR; TCRdb's copy keeps in-frame clones and lacks some. This sample carries some 16,000 clones, 80% of them seen once, and the ten largest clones take about 9.1%. The material was PBMCs, obtained from a glioma patient treated with radiotherapy, temozolomide or both. These receptors were taken from a man in his forties with glioma. The CDR3 runs from the conserved cysteine through the conserved F or W. A D gene is named only where the DNA matches it firmly. Some rows have no size entry. The others give once, few or many, or a class for an expanded clone.

cdr3_aa: CASKEREYKNIQYF
cdr3_nt: TGTGCCAGTAAAGAGCGGGAGTACAAAAACATTCAGTACTTC
clone_size: -
d_call: TRBD2
v_call: TRBV19
j_call: TRBJ2-4

cdr3_aa: CSVEEGYGYTF
cdr3_nt: TGCAGCGTTGAAGAAGGGTATGGCTACACCTTC
clone_size: -
d_call: -
v_call: TRBV29-1
j_call: TRBJ1-2

cdr3_aa: CATRLRDRQETQYF
cdr3_nt: TGTGCCACCAGGCTACGGGACAGACAAGAGACCCAGTACTTC
clone_size: -
d_call: TRBD1
v_call: TRBV6-6
j_call: TRBJ2-5

cdr3_aa: CASSLQETQYF
cdr3_nt: TGTGCCAGCAGCCTACAAGAGACCCAGTACTTC
clone_size: -
d_call: -
v_call: TRBV11-2
j_call: TRBJ2-5

cdr3_aa: CASSSWDSTGELFF
cdr3_nt: TGTGCCAGCAGCTCCTGGGACTCCACCGGGGAGCTGTTTTTT
clone_size: -
d_call: -
v_call: TRBV7-9
j_call: TRBJ2-2

cdr3_aa: CASSKGLAGESSYEQYF
cdr3_nt: TGTGCCAGCAGCAAGGGACTAGCGGGGGAGAGCTCCTACGAGCAGTACTTC
clone_size: -
d_call: TRBD2
v_call: TRBV7-8
j_call: TRBJ2-7

cdr3_aa: CASSSYRVPNTGELFF
cdr3_nt: TGTGCCAGCAGCTCTTACAGGGTTCCAAACACCGGGGAGCTGTTTTTT
clone_size: -
d_call: -
v_call: TRBV7-6
j_call: TRBJ2-2

cdr3_aa: CASSVDATIRGKKETQYF
cdr3_nt: TGTGCCAGCAGCGTAGATGCCACCATTCGAGGGAAAAAAGAGACCCAGTACTTC
clone_size: -
d_call: -
v_call: TRBV9
j_call: TRBJ2-5

cdr3_aa: CASSYRQGSHNEQFF
cdr3_nt: TGTGCCAGCAGTTACCGACAGGGGTCCCACAATGAGCAGTTCTTC
clone_size: -
d_call: TRBD1
v_call: TRBV27
j_call: TRBJ2-1

cdr3_aa: CASSGTSGPTYNEQFF
cdr3_nt: TGTGCCAGCAGCGGGACTAGCGGGCCTACCTACAATGAGCAGTTCTTC
clone_size: -
d_call: TRBD2
v_call: TRBV11-3
j_call: TRBJ2-1

cdr3_aa: CASTEPTSATDTQYF
cdr3_nt: TGTGCCAGCACTGAACCAACTAGCGCCACAGATACGCAGTATTTT
clone_size: -
d_call: TRBD2
v_call: TRBV25-1
j_call: TRBJ2-3

cdr3_aa: CASSLAARGQDTQYF
cdr3_nt: TGTGCCAGCAGCTTAGCGGCGAGGGGCCAAGATACGCAGTATTTT
clone_size: -
d_call: -
v_call: TRBV7-9
j_call: TRBJ2-3

cdr3_aa: CASSSDTEAFF
cdr3_nt: TGTGCCAGCAGCTCGGACACTGAAGCTTTCTTT
clone_size: few
d_call: -
v_call: TRBV5-4
j_call: TRBJ1-1

cdr3_aa: CASSLGGQRGDTQYF
cdr3_nt: TGCGCCAGCAGCTTGGGCGGCCAAAGGGGAGATACGCAGTATTTT
clone_size: -
d_call: -
v_call: TRBV5-1
j_call: TRBJ2-3

cdr3_aa: CASSASRGNTIYF
cdr3_nt: TGTGCCAGCAGCGCCTCCCGCGGAAACACCATATATTTT
clone_size: -
d_call: -
v_call: TRBV11-2
j_call: TRBJ1-3

cdr3_aa: CASSLTQPYNEQFF
cdr3_nt: TGCGCCAGCAGCTTGACCCAGCCTTACAATGAGCAGTTCTTC
clone_size: -
d_call: -
v_call: TRBV5-1
j_call: TRBJ2-1

cdr3_aa: CASSLARRAGYTF
cdr3_nt: TGTGCCAGCAGCTTAGCTCGCAGGGCTGGCTACACCTTC
clone_size: -
d_call: -
v_call: TRBV7-2
j_call: TRBJ1-2

cdr3_aa: CASSRGTGNQPQHF
cdr3_nt: TGTGCCAGCTCACGCGGGACAGGGAATCAGCCCCAGCATTTT
clone_size: -
d_call: TRBD1
v_call: TRBV18
j_call: TRBJ1-5

cdr3_aa: CASSFAVGNTEAFF
cdr3_nt: TGTGCCAGCAGCTTCGCGGTAGGGAACACTGAAGCTTTCTTT
clone_size: -
d_call: -
v_call: TRBV4-2
j_call: TRBJ1-1

cdr3_aa: CASSLGTVPRGAFF
cdr3_nt: TGTGCCAGCAGCTTGGGGACAGTCCCCCGTGGAGCTTTCTTT
clone_size: -
d_call: -
v_call: TRBV5-6
j_call: TRBJ1-1

cdr3_aa: CASRRTGQAGELFF
cdr3_nt: TGTGCCAGCAGAAGGACAGGGCAGGCCGGGGAGCTGTTTTTT
clone_size: -
d_call: TRBD1
v_call: TRBV6-1
j_call: TRBJ2-2

cdr3_aa: CSVAGTGDNQPQHF
cdr3_nt: TGCAGCGTTGCCGGGACAGGGGACAATCAGCCCCAGCATTTT
clone_size: medium-sized
d_call: TRBD1
v_call: TRBV29-1
j_call: TRBJ1-5

cdr3_aa: CASSPDGDIGTGELFF
cdr3_nt: TGTGCCAGCAGTCCCGACGGGGACATAGGAACCGGGGAGCTGTTTTTT
clone_size: few
d_call: -
v_call: TRBV6-4
j_call: TRBJ2-2

cdr3_aa: CASSTDRGAGFLGNEQFF
cdr3_nt: TGTGCCAGTAGTACGGACAGGGGAGCGGGATTCCTAGGGAATGAGCAGTTCTTC
clone_size: -
d_call: TRBD1
v_call: TRBV19
j_call: TRBJ2-1

cdr3_aa: CASSQVVGGSSGYTF
cdr3_nt: TGCGCCAGCAGCCAAGTCGTGGGGGGATCGAGCGGCTACACCTTC
clone_size: once
d_call: -
v_call: TRBV4-1
j_call: TRBJ1-2

cdr3_aa: CASSINHLGYNEQFF
cdr3_nt: TGTGCCAGTAGTATTAACCATCTAGGTTACAATGAGCAGTTCTTC
clone_size: -
d_call: -
v_call: TRBV19
j_call: TRBJ2-1

cdr3_aa: CASSPQYSGANVLTF
cdr3_nt: TGTGCCAGCAGCCCCCAGTATTCTGGGGCCAACGTCCTGACTTTC
clone_size: -
d_call: -
v_call: TRBV11-2
j_call: TRBJ2-6

cdr3_aa: CASSQEAAGGRNEQFF
cdr3_nt: TGTGCCAGCAGCCAAGAAGCAGCGGGGGGACGGAATGAGCAGTTCTTC
clone_size: -
d_call: TRBD2
v_call: TRBV14
j_call: TRBJ2-1

cdr3_aa: CASRRGTLAETQYF
cdr3_nt: TGTGCCAGCAGACGCGGGACATTGGCGGAGACCCAGTACTTC
clone_size: -
d_call: -
v_call: TRBV6-5
j_call: TRBJ2-5

cdr3_aa: CASSARGTGETEAFF
cdr3_nt: TGCGCCAGCAGCGCTCGCGGGACAGGGGAAACTGAAGCTTTCTTT
clone_size: once
d_call: TRBD1
v_call: TRBV5-1
j_call: TRBJ1-1

cdr3_aa: CSVDTSSTDTQYF
cdr3_nt: TGCAGCGTTGATACCTCCAGCACAGATACGCAGTATTTT
clone_size: -
d_call: -
v_call: TRBV29-1
j_call: TRBJ2-3

cdr3_aa: CASSLGGGGEQYF
cdr3_nt: TGCGCCAGCAGCTTGGGCGGGGGAGGCGAGCAGTACTTC
clone_size: few
d_call: TRBD2
v_call: TRBV5-1
j_call: TRBJ2-7

cdr3_aa: CASSLTPDTMRYGYTF
cdr3_nt: TGTGCCAGCTCACTTACACCGGACACAATGAGATATGGCTACACCTTC
clone_size: -
d_call: -
v_call: TRBV18
j_call: TRBJ1-2

cdr3_aa: CASSEELAGAYEQYF
cdr3_nt: TGTGCCAGCAGTGAGGAACTAGCGGGAGCCTACGAGCAGTACTTC
clone_size: -
d_call: TRBD2
v_call: TRBV6-1
j_call: TRBJ2-7

cdr3_aa: CASSRTGQKNYGYTF
cdr3_nt: TGTGCCAGCTCACGAACAGGACAGAAGAACTATGGCTACACCTTC
clone_size: -
d_call: -
v_call: TRBV18
j_call: TRBJ1-2

cdr3_aa: CASSELERGNQPQHF
cdr3_nt: TGTGCCAGCAGTGAATTAGAACGGGGCAATCAGCCCCAGCATTTT
clone_size: -
d_call: -
v_call: TRBV2
j_call: TRBJ1-5

cdr3_aa: CASSYGGGWETQYF
cdr3_nt: TGTGCCAGCAGTTACGGAGGGGGTTGGGAGACCCAGTACTTC
clone_size: once
d_call: -
v_call: TRBV6-6
j_call: TRBJ2-5